The rows below give T cell receptor beta chains drawn from one sample of a study of siplizumab effects on memory and regulatory T cells. The protocol was immunoSEQ multiplex PCR, while the TCRdb copy is restricted to in-frame clones and leaves out a portion. The table has approximately 82,000 clones, about 87% seen once; the top ten hold under 2%. The sequencing input was Tregs sorted from blood. These receptors were obtained from a human donor in good health. CDR3s include the opening cysteine and the closing phenylalanine or tryptophan. D genes are given only for firm matches. Clone size is given for some rows only: seen once, a few or many times, or a class if the clone is expanded.

TRBV6-6	TRBJ1-4	NA	NA	TGTGCCAGCAGCCTTTCGACAGGCACTAATGAAAAACTGTTTTTT	CASSLSTGTNEKLFF
TRBV7-9	TRBJ2-7	NA	NA	TGTGCCAGCAGCCTCCTGAGCGGGTCGATGGGGACTTACGAGCAGTACTTC	CASSLLSGSMGTYEQYF
TRBV9	TRBJ2-3	NA	NA	TGTGCCAGCAGCGTAGCAGATACGCAGTATTTT	CASSVADTQYF
TRBV5-1	TRBJ2-7	TRBD1	NA	TGCGCCAGCAGCCCGGGACAGGGCTTATTCGACGAGCAGTACTTC	CASSPGQGLFDEQYF
TRBV7-2	TRBJ1-5	TRBD1	NA	TGTGCCAGCAGCAGTAGACAGGGAGTCGGTCAGCCCCAGCATTTT	CASSSRQGVGQPQHF
TRBV7-3	TRBJ2-2	NA	few	TGTGCCAGCAGCTTATTTGGGGGTCCCGGGGAGCTGTTTTTT	CASSLFGGPGELFF
TRBV7-9	TRBJ1-4	NA	once	TGTGCCAGCAGCCCTCGACAGGATACTGAAAAACTGTTTTTT	CASSPRQDTEKLFF
TRBV15	TRBJ2-2	NA	NA	TGTGCCACCAGCAGTGACTTAGCCTCCGGGGAGCTGTTTTTT	CATSSDLASGELFF
TRBV16	TRBJ2-3	NA	NA	TGTGCCAGCAGCCAAGGGCCGGGCAGCACAGATACGCAGTATTTT	CASSQGPGSTDTQYF
TRBV2	TRBJ2-1	NA	NA	TGTGCCAGCAGTGACGGAAAGGTGTCCAATGAGCAGTTCTTC	CASSDGKVSNEQFF
TRBV19	TRBJ1-1	NA	once	TGTGCCAGTAGTTTGGGAGGCCTACGATCTGAAGCTTTCTTT	CASSLGGLRSEAFF
TRBV2	TRBJ1-5	TRBD1	NA	TGTGCCAGCAGTCCCGACAGGGGGGATCAGCCCCAGCATTTT	CASSPDRGDQPQHF
TRBV5-1	TRBJ2-1	TRBD2	NA	TGCGCCAGCAGCTTACAGGGACTAGCGGGGGGAAATGAGCAGTTCTTC	CASSLQGLAGGNEQFF
TRBV4-3	TRBJ2-1	NA	NA	TGCGCCAGCAGCCAACGTGCCTACAATGAGCAGTTCTTC	CASSQRAYNEQFF
TRBV5-1	TRBJ2-6	NA	NA	TGCGCCAGCAGCTCCCAGCCTCAGGGTACTGGGGCCAACGTCCTGACTTTC	CASSSQPQGTGANVLTF
TRBV5-5	TRBJ2-2	NA	once	TGTGCCAGCAGCTTGGAAGCTTTAAACACCGGGGAGCTGTTTTTT	CASSLEALNTGELFF
TRBV18	TRBJ1-3	NA	NA	TGTGCCAGCTCACCACGAACAGAGGGAAACACCATATATTTT	CASSPRTEGNTIYF
TRBV2	TRBJ1-2	TRBD1	NA	TGTGCCAGCAGTGATGGACAGGGGCCCTATGGCTACACCTTC	CASSDGQGPYGYTF
TRBV7-9	TRBJ2-3	NA	NA	TGTGCCAGCAGCTTAGCGCCCGGGAGCACAGATACGCAGTATTTT	CASSLAPGSTDTQYF
TRBV6-5	TRBJ2-1	TRBD2	NA	TGTGCCAGCAGTTCGTCCCGGACTAGAAATTACAATGAGCAGTTCTTC	CASSSSRTRNYNEQFF
TRBV5-5	TRBJ2-1	TRBD1	NA	TGTGCCAGCAGTAGAGGGGGCCCCACATACCTGGACAATGAGCAGTTCTTC	CASSRGGPTYLDNEQFF
TRBV6-5	TRBJ1-2	TRBD1	NA	TGTGCCAGCAGTTCGCCGGGACAGGGGAGAATGAACGGCTACACCTTC	CASSSPGQGRMNGYTF
TRBV5-6	TRBJ2-3	NA	NA	TGTGCCAGCAGCTTGGGACAATTACTACGAGGAGATACGCAGTATTTT	CASSLGQLLRGDTQYF
TRBV7-8	TRBJ2-1	NA	medium-sized	TGTGCCAGCAGCTTAGTAACATCCTACAATGAGCAGTTCTTC	CASSLVTSYNEQFF
TRBV7-3	TRBJ2-1	NA	NA	TGTGCCAGCAGCTTATTGACCGGGACTCCGGGGGAGCAGTTCTTC	CASSLLTGTPGEQFF
TRBV5-1	TRBJ1-1	NA	NA	TGCGCCAGCAGCAAAGTCCAGGGGAACACTGAAGCTTTCTTT	CASSKVQGNTEAFF
TRBV29-1	TRBJ2-5	TRBD2	NA	TGCAGCGTTAGAGGACTAGCGGGGGAGACCCAGTACTTC	CSVRGLAGETQYF
TRBV6-1	TRBJ1-1	NA	NA	TGTGCCAGCAGTCTAAGTGGGGTGGAAGCTTTCTTT	CASSLSGVEAFF
TRBV30	TRBJ1-1	NA	NA	TGTGCCTGGAGTGTACGGGGCACTGAAGCTTTCTTT	CAWSVRGTEAFF
TRBV29-1	TRBJ1-4	TRBD1	NA	TGCAGCGTCCTTACAGGGGGGGAAAAACTGTTTTTT	CSVLTGGEKLFF
TRBV11-2	TRBJ1-5	NA	NA	TGTGCCAGCAGCTCACAGGGAGGGCAGCCCCAGCATTTT	CASSSQGGQPQHF
TRBV6-5	TRBJ2-7	NA	NA	TGTGCCAGCGGATCGGGGGCCAGGAGCGAGCAGTACTTC	CASGSGARSEQYF
TRBV10-1	TRBJ2-7	NA	NA	TGCGCCAGCAGTGCGGCAGGGGCCTCCTACGAGCAGTACTTC	CASSAAGASYEQYF
TRBV7-2	TRBJ1-3	NA	NA	TGTGCCAGCAGCTCCCGACAAGGGAACACCATATATTTT	CASSSRQGNTIYF
TRBV4-3	TRBJ2-4	NA	NA	TGCGCCAGCAGCCAATCCTTGAGGGAAAGCTCTAGAGGCATTCAGTACTTC	CASSQSLRESSRGIQYF
TRBV4-3	TRBJ2-5	NA	NA	TGCGCCAGCAGCCAAAGGGGGGAAGAGACCCAGTACTTC	CASSQRGEETQYF
TRBV5-6	TRBJ1-1	NA	NA	TGTGCCAGCAGCTTCAGGGGACCTTTTAGAGCTTTCTTT	CASSFRGPFRAFF
TRBV7-8	TRBJ1-1	TRBD1	NA	TGTGCCAGCAGCCAGGACAGGGTACCATTTACTGAAGCTTTCTTT	CASSQDRVPFTEAFF
TRBV4-2	TRBJ2-3	TRBD2	NA	TGTGCCAGCAGCCCCCACCTAGCAGGACTAGGAAGCACAGATACGCAGTATTTT	CASSPHLAGLGSTDTQYF
TRBV6-6	TRBJ1-1	NA	many	TGTGCCAGCAGTTATTCCGCGGGTTACACTGAAGCTTTCTTT	CASSYSAGYTEAFF
TRBV27	TRBJ1-5	TRBD1	NA	TGTGCCAGCAGTCCCCAGGGGGCGACTCAGCCCCAGCATTTT	CASSPQGATQPQHF
TRBV5-1	TRBJ1-2	TRBD1	NA	TGCGCCAGCAGCTTGCGGACAGGGTTGGATGGCTACACCTTC	CASSLRTGLDGYTF
TRBV9	TRBJ2-1	NA	NA	TGTGCCAGCAGCGAAGGACTAATCTATGAGCAGTTCTTC	CASSEGLIYEQFF
TRBV7-9	TRBJ1-4	TRBD1	NA	TGTGCCAGCAGTCGAGGGACAGACCCTGCAACTAATGAAAAACTGTTTTTT	CASSRGTDPATNEKLFF
TRBV5-5	TRBJ1-1	TRBD1	once	TGTGCCAGCAGCTTAGCCGGGACAGGGGTGTACACTGAAGCTTTCTTT	CASSLAGTGVYTEAFF
TRBV6-5	TRBJ2-7	TRBD1	NA	TGTGCCAGCAGTTATATCGGGACAGGCTACGAGCAGTACTTC	CASSYIGTGYEQYF
TRBV28	TRBJ1-4	TRBD1	NA	TGTGCCAGCAGTTTGCCGGTGACAGGGGCTAATGAAAAACTGTTTTTT	CASSLPVTGANEKLFF
TRBV7-9	TRBJ2-4	NA	NA	TGTGCCAGCAGCTTAGCTCAGTCGCTAGCCAAAAACATTCAGTACTTC	CASSLAQSLAKNIQYF
TRBV11-1	TRBJ2-7	NA	NA	TGTGCCAGCAGCTTATTAGGGGTCTACGAGCAGTACTTC	CASSLLGVYEQYF